The 15 T cell receptor beta chains in this list originate from one sample, sequenced in a study of blood T cells in healthy people across ages. Together with a sample-barcoded 5' primer, a J-beta primer mix was included in a second PCR lasting about 7 to 11 cycles. Via MiXCR, TCRdb re-called the 5' RACE reads, giving one row per CDR3 protein. The data contain around 870,000 distinct CDR3 sequences, under 35% of them singletons. The sequencing sample was made of blood. These receptor sequences come from a woman aged 80 or older in good health.

The gene calls are TRBV20-1 and TRBJ2-4; D gene unclear. From germline, CDR1 is DFQATT and CDR2 SNEGSKA (reference sequence). Trimming stripped 0 bases from V and 0 bases from J, with 6 bases between. There are 14 residues in the CDR3. The CDR3 sequence: CSARDFRAKNIQYF. In DNA, the CDR3 is TGCAGTGCTAGAGATTTCAGAGCCAAAAACATTCAGTACTTC.

This clonotype was seen many times. The chain carries TRBV3-1 and TRBJ2-1, with 8 positions matching TRBD2. The V gene end was trimmed by 6 bases and the J gene end by 3 bases; junction bases not matched to a gene: 13. CDR1 is LGHDT, CDR2 YNNKEL, per germline (reference sequence). The CDR3 has 17 amino acids. For the CDR3, the DNA is TGTGCCAGCAGAGCGAGGGTTGGCGGGGGGCACTACAATGAGCAGTTCTTC. This sequence encodes CASRARVGGGHYNEQFF.

At least ten counts were recorded for this clonotype. The chain is built from TRBV6-6 and TRBJ2-1, with D possibly being TRBD2 (7 bases). Germline V gene data show CDR1 as MNHNY and CDR2 as SVGAGI (reference sequence). There are 14 residues in the CDR3. V was shortened by 6 bases and J by 4 bases, with 13 bases between the two germline ends. The CDR3 DNA sequence: TGTGCCAGCAGGGGGGGGGGGGCTTACAATGAGCAGTTCTTC. Protein: CASRGGGAYNEQFF.

This clonotype was detected ten times or more. The chain carries TRBV7-2 and TRBJ2-5; 13 positions agree with TRBD2. Unmatched junction bases numbered 5, after V lost 5 bases and J lost 5 bases. There are 15 residues in the CDR3. Germline-derived CDR1 and CDR2 are SGHTA and FQGNSA. CDR3 amino acids: CASSKTSGGAETQYF. CDR3 DNA sequence: TGTGCCAGCAGCAAAACTAGCGGGGGGGCGGAGACCCAGTACTTC.

V usage is TRBV5-1 and J usage is TRBJ1-1; D is possibly TRBD1 (5 bases). CDR1 is SGHRS, CDR2 YFSETQ, per germline. The CDR3 has 14 residues. Trimming took off 4 bases at V and 5 bases at J, with 15 bases between the two ends. Written as DNA, the CDR3 is TGCGCCAGCAGCGGAGGGACTGAGGGGACTGAAGCTTTCTTT. This translates into CASSGGTEGTEAFF.

This clonotype was detected only once. The chain carries TRBV14 and TRBJ2-2; TRBD2 matches 10 bases. This CDR3 spans 18 amino acids. From germline, CDR1 is SGHDN and CDR2 FVKESK. V gave up 0 bases and J gave up 1 base; unmatched junction bases: 5. CDR3 sequence reads: CASSQDRRTSGNTGELFF. CDR3 sequence (DNA): TGTGCCAGCAGCCAAGATCGGAGGACTAGCGGGAACACCGGGGAGCTGTTTTTT.

Concerning this clonotype itself: An end of the junction does not agree with germline; a read error may underlie this. J is TRBJ2-4 and V is TRBV7-9; 9 bases are shared with TRBD1. TRBJ2-7 matches the DNA end more closely, so the J call is doubtful. This CDR3 comprises 14 residues. Looked up from germline, CDR1 is SEHNR and CDR2 is FQNEAQ (reference sequence). The CDR3 region has the DNA TGTGTCAGCAGCTCGGGACAGGGACTTTACGAGCAGTACTTC. It specifies CVSSSGQGLYEQYF.

The chain recombines TRBV6-2 or TRBV6-3 with TRBJ1-5; perhaps TRBD1 as D (6 bases). CDR1 and CDR2 from the germline V gene are MNHEY and SVGEGT. CDR3 length: 13 residues. V shed 2 bases and J shed 5 bases, with 7 bases lying between them. In DNA, the CDR3 is TGTGCCAGCAGTTACGACAGGTATCAGCCCCAGCATTTT. The encoded protein is CASSYDRYQPQHF.

This clonotype has ten or more counts. The V call is TRBV6-5, the J call TRBJ2-7, with a tentative D call TRBD1 (5 bases). Germline-derived CDR1 and CDR2 are MNHEY and SVGAGI. V lost 0 bases and J lost 5, with 14 bases in between. CDR3 length: 15 residues. The CDR3 DNA sequence: TGTGCCAGCAGTTACTCACGACAGACCCCCCACGAGCAGTACTTC. Protein sequence: CASSYSRQTPHEQYF.

As to this clonotype: A much bigger clone sits one base away, suggesting this may be a read error. The chain is built from TRBV13 and TRBJ2-1; D ambiguous. This CDR3 contains 13 residues. Germline CDR1 PRHDT, CDR2 FYEKMQ (reference sequence). Trimming removed 4 bases from V and 8 bases from J, with 12 bases in between. CDR3 sequence reads: CASSSSRSYEQFF. The CDR3, as DNA: TGTGCCAGCAGCTCCTCCCGATCGTATGAGCAGTTCTTC.

V is TRBV7-8 and J is TRBJ2-7, with no clear D. The CDR3 runs to 16 residues. Germline CDR1 is SGHVS and CDR2 is FQNEAQ. Trimming stripped 5 bases from V and 0 bases from J, with 17 bases between. The CDR3 protein is CASSPGRKISSYEQYF. The CDR3, as DNA: TGTGCCAGCAGCCCTGGGCGGAAAATTTCCTCCTACGAGCAGTACTTC.

This clonotype was seen repeatedly, ten times or more. The chain carries TRBV5-1 and TRBJ2-6; a weak D match, TRBD2 (6 bases). The CDR3 totals 17 residues. Germline V gene sequence: CDR1 SGHRS, CDR2 YFSETQ. Trimming cost V 4 bases and J 1 base, with 15 bases left between them. CDR3: CASSVTGVFSGANVLTF. The CDR3 DNA reads as TGCGCCAGCAGCGTTACGGGGGTGTTTTCTGGGGCCAACGTCCTGACTTTC.

This clonotype was picked up a small number of times. A single base separates this from a much larger clone, so it may be a read error. The rearrangement uses TRBV6-5 and TRBJ2-1, with TRBD2 as a possible D gene (6 bases). The J call could be wrong; TRBJ2-7 is a better fit for the DNA end. CDR3 length equals 17 residues. Germline V CDR1 and CDR2: MNHEY, SVGAGI. This chain's CDR3 is CASSYSRARREYNEQYF. The CDR3 bases are TGTGCCAGCAGTTACTCGAGGGCCCGCCGGGAGTACAATGAGCAGTACTTC.

The chain combines TRBV7-2 with TRBJ2-5; no clear D gene. The DNA end is more similar to TRBJ2-7, so the J call may be wrong. The germline V gene encodes CDR1 SGHTA and CDR2 FQGNSA. The CDR3 extends over 14 amino acids. CDR3 sequence: CASSLSLGHYEQYF. For the CDR3, the DNA is TGTGCCAGCAGCTTAAGTCTCGGGCACTACGAGCAGTACTTC.

J is TRBJ2-3 and V is TRBV20-1; 10 bases map to TRBD2. There are 16 residues in the CDR3. The junction had 12 bases not matched to a gene; V was cut back by 4 bases and J by 5 bases. Germline values: CDR1 DFQATT, CDR2 SNEGSKA (reference sequence). The CDR3: CSATYSGGPGGDTQYF. CDR3 DNA sequence: TGCAGTGCTACCTATAGCGGGGGGCCGGGTGGAGATACGCAGTATTTT.